This TCR beta chain was captured in a study of blood T cell repertoires in COVID-19 (dated by TCRdb to 2020 to 2021). About the investigation overall: Samples covering the acute and convalescent phases of COVID-19 were provided by collaborators in the United States, Italy and Spain. A de-identified subject ID, COVID-19 status, age in years and sex were almost always included in the sample metadata. Subjects who had been exposed to COVID-19, were actively infected with it, or had recovered from it provided the deeply sampled blood TCRbeta repertoires that made up the dataset. The material from the prospective study consisted of cDNA or gDNA derived from T cells, B-cell-depleted T cells, or PBMCs. The samples were drawn from two sources: the first 160 participants of the ongoing ImmuneRACE study, and fewer than 1,500 subjects contributed by 6 global collaborators. HLA class I and class II types, where available, came from metadata supplied by the sample provider rather than from assay-based typing. A freely available public database, intended as a resource for researchers studying the immune response to SARS-CoV-2, is where the repertoires were released.

TCRbeta CDR3 regions were amplified from genomic DNA using the immunoSEQ Assay, a bias-controlled multiplex PCR. In the original analysis: The number of nucleated cells in each sample was estimated by amplification of reference gene primers within the assay. To quantify the absolute abundance of each unique TCRbeta CDR3 rearrangement, sequence reads were collapsed and filtered. For each sample, productive Simpson clonality was calculated by taking the square root of Simpson's diversity index across productive rearrangements. TCRdb stores this immuneACCESS table with in-frame sequences only. Part of the clones is absent; in the studies checked, under half of the shortfall reflects unresolved V genes, and no reason is known for the rest. That table is the source of V, J and clone size, and D and trimming were worked out from the DNA. The sample table contains over 120,000 clones; only one count was recorded for about nine tenths of them. About 4.1% of the sample comes from the top ten.

Findings and caveats that apply to the study as a whole: The amount of clinical and demographic metadata varied by source and participant and was provided uncurated.

On this clone: Its antigen is not yet known. Per-nucleotide qualities are absent, and no much larger clonotype sits a single base away.

Participants in the prospective study were enrolled through a virtual design, were aged 18 to 89 years, and lived in roughly 26 United States geographic areas. Cohort assignment in the prospective study relied on participant-reported clinical history from a screening survey and a study questionnaire. Recovered participants in ImmuneRACE Cohort 3 were defined as having two consecutive negative NP/OP PCR tests, clearance from a healthcare professional, or resolution of symptoms. Mobile phlebotomists in the prospective study collected whole blood, serum and a nasopharyngeal or oropharyngeal swab from every participant. Participants in the prospective study had the option to provide additional blood draws and questionnaires over a roughly 2-month period. Prospective study blood samples were shipped either frozen or at room temperature before DNA extraction. The CDR3 goes from the cysteine to the phenylalanine over 13 residues. Only the CDR3 portion is preserved as DNA: 39 bases, with reading frame beginning at the first base. CDR1 and CDR2 were assigned from the germline V gene as SGHVS and FQNEAQ. Between the V and J ends, shortened by 5 bases and 3 bases respectively, the junction contains 8 bases.

This chain joins TRBV7-8 to TRBJ1-3; no confident D gene assignment can be made. The receptor's source is a man in his fifties who had recovered from COVID-19. Sequencing input: PBMCs or T cells enriched from blood (not recorded which). The bases read TGTGCCAGCAGCGTCTACAGTGGAAACACCATATATTTT. Translated, it gives CASSVYSGNTIYF.